One and the same sample provided the 20 T cell receptor beta chains below, sequenced in a study of T cell responses to AZD1222 COVID-19 vaccine. TCRdb keeps only in-frame clones here, not all; method: immunoSEQ multiplex PCR. The sample has tens of thousands of clones; about 86% are singletons. This sample comprised peripheral blood, obtained on day 0 of AZD1222 vaccination. These receptors were obtained from an adult in good health.

This sequence joins TRBV5-8 and TRBJ2-1; 7 positions agree with TRBD2. CDR1 and CDR2 from the germline V gene are SGHTS and YDEGEE. After removal of 6 bases from V and 1 base from J, the junction contained 4 bases not matched to a gene. This CDR3 has 14 residues. CDR3: CASTFSGSYNEQFF. CDR3 DNA sequence: TGTGCCAGCACCTTTAGCGGGTCCTACAATGAGCAGTTCTTC. Variable domain in full (rest from reference TRBV5-8 and TRBJ2-1): EAGVTQSPTHLIKTRGQQATLRCSPISGHTSVYWYQQALGLGLQFLLWYDEGEERNRGNFPPRFSGRQFPNYSSELNVNALELEDSALYLCASTFSGSYNEQFFGPGTRLTVL.

The chain combines TRBV20-1 with TRBJ2-7; possible D gene TRBD2, 5 bases. CDR1 is DFQATT and CDR2 is SNEGSKA in the germline V gene (reference sequence). Deletions cut 3 bases from V and 1 base from J, with 16 bases between. CDR3 size: 15 residues. As DNA, the CDR3 is TGCAGTGCTAGTAGACCCAGGACTGCGTCCTACGAGCAGTACTTC. It is translated as CSASRPRTASYEQYF.

The chain recombines TRBV20-1 with TRBJ2-2; no clear D. The germline V gene encodes CDR1 DFQATT and CDR2 SNEGSKA (reference sequence). Trimming took 5 bases from V and 7 from J, leaving 20 bases between them. The CDR3 contains 15 residues. This chain's CDR3 is CSARDPRPTNGELFF. CDR3 bases: TGCAGTGCTCGTGACCCCCGTCCTACCAACGGGGAGCTGTTTTTT.

The rearrangement links TRBV2 to TRBJ2-5; TRBD2 aligns across 9 bases. The CDR3 contains 14 residues. The V segment lost 4 bases and the J segment 5 bases; nucleotides outside the gene matches: 5. From germline, CDR1 is SNHLY and CDR2 FYNNEI. Here the CDR3 reads CASSGTSARETQYF. CDR3 DNA: TGTGCCAGCAGTGGGACTAGCGCACGGGAGACCCAGTACTTC.

This chain connects TRBV19 to TRBJ2-4; TRBD1 matches 8 bases. The junction had 7 bases not matched to a gene; V was cut back by 1 base and J by 2 bases. Germline CDR1 is LNHDA and CDR2 is SQIVND (reference sequence). This CDR3 spans 17 amino acids. CDR3 loop: CASSIGRTGKTKNIQYF. In DNA form, the CDR3 reads TGTGCCAGTAGTATAGGGAGGACAGGGAAAACCAAAAACATTCAGTACTTC.

J is TRBJ1-6 and V is TRBV4-3; D is undetermined. Trimming left V 0 bases short and J 0 bases short, with 6 bases between. From germline, CDR1 is LGHNA and CDR2 YSLEER. The CDR3 covers 16 residues. As DNA, the CDR3 is TGCGCCAGCAGCCAAGATTACGGCTCCTATAATTCACCCCTCCACTTT. This sequence encodes CASSQDYGSYNSPLHF.

The chain couples TRBV4-3 to TRBJ1-2; TRBD1 agrees at 7 bases. The trim removed 0 bases at V and 7 bases at J, leaving 8 bases unmatched. The CDR3 length is 15 residues. Per germline, CDR1 LGHNA and CDR2 YSLEER. The CDR3 bases are TGCGCCAGCAGCCAAGAGTCGAAGGGGGCAGGTGGCTACACCTTC. It specifies CASSQESKGAGGYTF.

The CDR3 DNA is TGTGCCAGTAGTCTCCGAGGGACAGGGGGCTTCTCACCCCTCCACTTT. Translating gives CASSLRGTGGFSPLHF. The chain carries TRBV19 and TRBJ1-6; 12 bases align to TRBD1. CDR1 and CDR2 (germline): LNHDA, SQIVND (reference sequence). V lost 5 bases, J lost 10 bases, and 9 bases stayed unmatched. The CDR3 totals 16 residues. Using reference TRBV19 and TRBJ1-6 for the parts outside the CDR3, the full variable domain is DGGITQSPKYLFRKEGQNVTLSCEQNLNHDAMYWYRQDPGQGLRLIYYSQIVNDFQKGDIAEGYSVSREKKESFPLTVTSAQKNPTAFYLCASSLRGTGGFSPLHFGNGTRLTVT.

The V and J genes are TRBV7-2 and TRBJ2-7; D may match TRBD1 or TRBD2 (5 bases each). Between the trimmed V and J ends, which lost 3 bases and 12 bases, there was a span of 15 bases. From germline, CDR1 is SGHTA and CDR2 FQGNSA. CDR3 length: 12 amino acids. The chain's CDR3 is CASSLDRDDRYF. DNA for the CDR3: TGTGCCAGCAGCTTGGACCGGGACGATCGGTACTTC.

The chain is built from TRBV6-6 and TRBJ1-6; weak D call: TRBD1 (6 bases). The V gene's germline CDR1 is MNHNY and CDR2 SVGAGI (reference sequence). The CDR3 loop spans 13 amino acids. The V end was cut by 4 bases, the J end by 10 bases, with 11 bases between. The chain's CDR3 is CASSFRGGSPLHF. CDR3 DNA sequence: TGTGCCAGCAGTTTCAGGGGTGGGTCACCCCTCCACTTT.

The rearrangement links TRBV30 to TRBJ1-5, with D possibly TRBD1 on 6 matching bases. This CDR3 has 13 residues. The germline V gene encodes CDR1 GTSNPN and CDR2 SVGIG (reference sequence). Trimming removed 2 bases from V and 7 bases from J, with 12 bases in between. The CDR3, as DNA: TGTGCCTGGAGTCAACAGGGAACGCAGCCCCAGCATTTT. Translation: CAWSQQGTQPQHF.

This chain links TRBV5-6 with TRBJ2-1; tentatively, D is TRBD2 (5 bases). Germline CDR1 and CDR2: SGHDT and YYEEEE. This CDR3 has 15 amino acids. The V end was cut by 6 bases, the J end by 4 bases, with 17 bases between. In DNA, the CDR3 is TGTGCCAGCACAAATTTCGCGGGCTATTACAATGAGCAGTTCTTC. Translated: CASTNFAGYYNEQFF.

Only a few counts were recorded for this clone. The chain is built from TRBV11-2 and TRBJ2-3; no clear D. V lost 4 bases to trimming and J lost 6 bases, with 17 bases between them. CDR3 length: 15 residues. Per germline, CDR1 SGHAT and CDR2 FQNNGV. CDR3 loop: CASSSTPDPWDTQYF. The CDR3, as DNA: TGTGCCAGCAGCTCAACCCCCGACCCGTGGGATACGCAGTATTTT.

The chain combines TRBV7-8 with TRBJ2-7, with D perhaps TRBD1 or TRBD2 (5 bases each). V was clipped by 2 bases and J by 3 bases, with 8 bases between them. CDR3 length: 13 residues. Germline V CDR1 and CDR2: SGHVS, FQNEAQ. CDR3 nucleotides: TGTGCCAGCAGCTTAAGTGGGGGCTACGAGCAGTACTTC. Amino acid sequence: CASSLSGGYEQYF. Supplemented by reference TRBV7-8 and TRBJ2-7, the full variable domain reads GAGVSQSPRYKVAKRGQDVALRCDPISGHVSLFWYQQALGQGPEFLTYFQNEAQLDKSGLPSDRFFAERPEGSVSTLKIQRTQQEDSAVYLCASSLSGGYEQYFGPGTRLTVT.

This sequence joins TRBV2 and TRBJ1-1, with D unresolved. Germline assignment: CDR1 SNHLY and CDR2 FYNNEI. Trimming removed 4 bases at V and 0 bases at J, with 6 bases between. CDR3 length equals 13 residues. Written as DNA, the CDR3 is TGTGCCAGCAGTGGGGAGATGAACACTGAAGCTTTCTTT. Protein: CASSGEMNTEAFF.

A word on this clone: Germline and junction disagree at one end, which may indicate a read error. This chain uses TRBV16 with TRBJ2-6; D uncertain. The CDR3 contains 18 residues. Germline V gives CDR1 KGHSY, CDR2 FQNENV. CDR3 protein: CASSTGWVVNKVGQRPDF. The CDR3 DNA is TGTGCCAGCAGCACGGGCTGGGTCGTTAACAAAGTCGGCCAACGTCCTGACTTC. Full variable domain (outside the CDR3, taken from reference TRBV16 and TRBJ2-6): GEEVAQTPKHLVRGEGQKAKLYCAPIKGHSYVFWYQQVLKNEFKFLISFQNENVFDETGMPKERFSAKCLPNSPCSLEIQATKLEDSAVYFCASSTGWVVNKVGQRPDFGAGSRLTVL.

This clone was seen a handful of times. V gene TRBV4-1 combines with J gene TRBJ2-6; tentatively, D is TRBD1 or TRBD2 (5 bases each). Germline CDR1 reads MGHRA; CDR2 reads YSYEKL. CDR3 length: 18 residues. Trimming removed 2 bases at V and 2 bases at J, with 16 bases between. The CDR3 bases are TGCGCCAGCAGCCAAATGGTGACGAGGGGACCTGGGGCCAACGTCCTGACTTTC. It translates to CASSQMVTRGPGANVLTF.

V and J are TRBV6-2 or TRBV6-3 and TRBJ2-5, with D maybe TRBD2 (7 bases). CDR1 MNHEY and CDR2 SVGEGT come from the germline V gene. Trimming took off 6 bases at V and 2 bases at J, with 16 bases between the two ends. There are 15 residues in the CDR3. The DNA of the CDR3 is TGTGCCAGCAGCTTCTCGGGGGGCCCTCAAGAGACCCAGTACTTC. It specifies CASSFSGGPQETQYF.

The rearrangement joins TRBV28 to TRBJ1-4, with D possibly being TRBD1 (5 bases). Trimming removed 7 bases from V and 8 bases from J, with 23 bases in between. Looked up from germline, CDR1 is MDHEN and CDR2 is SYDVKM. The CDR3 runs 16 residues. This chain's CDR3 is CASIRSGTSVGEKLFF. DNA for the CDR3: TGTGCCAGCATAAGATCCGGGACGTCTGTAGGAGAAAAACTGTTTTTT.

The rearrangement links TRBV6-6 to TRBJ2-1; TRBD2 agrees at 8 bases. V lost 2 bases and J lost 8; bases outside the gene matches: 5. CDR3 length: 14 amino acids. CDR1 is MNHNY, CDR2 SVGAGI, per germline (reference sequence). The CDR3 is CASSYVDSGDEQFF. Here the CDR3 DNA reads TGTGCCAGCAGTTACGTGGATAGCGGGGATGAGCAGTTCTTC.